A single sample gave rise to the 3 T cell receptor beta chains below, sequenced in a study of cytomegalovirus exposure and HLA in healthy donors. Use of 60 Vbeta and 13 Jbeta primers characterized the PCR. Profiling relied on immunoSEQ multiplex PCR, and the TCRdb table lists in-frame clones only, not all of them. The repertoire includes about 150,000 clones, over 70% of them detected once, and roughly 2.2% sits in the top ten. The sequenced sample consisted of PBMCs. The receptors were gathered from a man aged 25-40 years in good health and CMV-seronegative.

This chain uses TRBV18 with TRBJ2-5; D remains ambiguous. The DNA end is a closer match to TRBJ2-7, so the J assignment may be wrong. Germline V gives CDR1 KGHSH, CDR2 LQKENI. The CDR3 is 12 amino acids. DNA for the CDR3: TGTGCCAGCTCACCGCAAACCTACGAGCAGTACTTC. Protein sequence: CASSPQTYEQYF.

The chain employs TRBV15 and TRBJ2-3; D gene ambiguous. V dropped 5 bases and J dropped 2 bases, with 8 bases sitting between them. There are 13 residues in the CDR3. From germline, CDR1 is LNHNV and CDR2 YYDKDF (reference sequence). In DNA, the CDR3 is TGTGCCACCAGCCGCGGTGTCACAGATACGCAGTATTTT. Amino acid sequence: CATSRGVTDTQYF.

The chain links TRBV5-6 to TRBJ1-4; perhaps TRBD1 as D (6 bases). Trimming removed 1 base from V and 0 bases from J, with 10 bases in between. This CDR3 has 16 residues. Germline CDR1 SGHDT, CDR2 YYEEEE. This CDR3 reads CASSLRQAATNEKLFF. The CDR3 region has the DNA TGTGCCAGCAGCTTGAGACAGGCCGCAACTAATGAAAAACTGTTTTTT.